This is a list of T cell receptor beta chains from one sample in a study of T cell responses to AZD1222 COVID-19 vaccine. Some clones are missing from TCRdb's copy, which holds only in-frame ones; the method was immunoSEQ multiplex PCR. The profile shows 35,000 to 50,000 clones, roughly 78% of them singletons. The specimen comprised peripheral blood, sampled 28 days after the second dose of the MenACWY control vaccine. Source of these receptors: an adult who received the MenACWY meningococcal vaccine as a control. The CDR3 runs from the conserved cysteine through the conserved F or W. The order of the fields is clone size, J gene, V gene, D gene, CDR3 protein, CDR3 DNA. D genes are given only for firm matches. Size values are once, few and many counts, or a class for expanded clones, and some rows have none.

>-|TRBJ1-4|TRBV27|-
CASRSGAGEKLFF
TGTGCCAGCAGGTCGGGGGCGGGTGAAAAACTGTTTTTT
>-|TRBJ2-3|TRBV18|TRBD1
CASSPDRGRTDTQYF
TGTGCCAGCTCACCGGACAGGGGGCGGACAGATACGCAGTATTTT
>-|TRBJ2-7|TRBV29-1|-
CSVVSSKSIEQYF
TGCAGCGTTGTGTCCTCGAAGAGCATCGAGCAGTACTTC
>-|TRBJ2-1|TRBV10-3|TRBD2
CASGRPLAGGSYNEQFF
TGTGCCTCCGGGAGGCCTCTAGCGGGGGGTAGTTACAATGAGCAGTTCTTC
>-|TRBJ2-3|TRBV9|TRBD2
CASSPSAPGLAGGESTDTQYF
TGTGCCAGCAGCCCCTCTGCCCCGGGACTAGCGGGGGGGGAAAGCACAGATACGCAGTATTTT
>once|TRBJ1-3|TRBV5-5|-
CASSPEASGNTIYF
TGTGCCAGCAGCCCGGAGGCTTCTGGAAACACCATATATTTT
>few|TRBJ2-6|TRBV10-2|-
CASSEPGLSGANVLTF
TGCGCCAGCAGTGAGCCCGGACTTTCTGGGGCCAACGTCCTGACTTTC
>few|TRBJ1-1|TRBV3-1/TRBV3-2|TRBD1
CASSQLGGQGNKGTEAFF
TGTGCCAGCAGCCAACTCGGGGGACAGGGGAATAAGGGCACTGAAGCTTTCTTT
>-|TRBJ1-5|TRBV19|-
CASSIASVQGNQPQHF
TGTGCCAGTAGTATAGCCTCTGTACAGGGCAATCAGCCCCAGCATTTT
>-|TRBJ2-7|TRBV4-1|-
CASSQGDISNGEQYF
TGCGCCAGCAGCCAAGGGGACATCTCCAATGGGGAGCAGTACTTC
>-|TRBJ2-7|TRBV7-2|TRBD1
CASSWGPDRGPYEQYF
TGTGCCAGCAGCTGGGGACCCGACAGGGGGCCCTACGAGCAGTACTTC
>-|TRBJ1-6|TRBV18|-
CASSPPSTVNSPLHF
TGTGCCAGCTCACCACCGAGTACAGTTAATTCACCCCTCCACTTT
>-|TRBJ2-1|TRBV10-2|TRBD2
CASSEGAGGLNEQFF
TGCGCCAGCAGTGAAGGAGCGGGAGGCTTGAATGAGCAGTTCTTC
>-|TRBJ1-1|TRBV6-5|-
CASRVAGGVNTEAFF
TGTGCCAGCAGAGTCGCGGGGGGAGTGAACACTGAAGCTTTCTTT
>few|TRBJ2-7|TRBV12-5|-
CASGRQAYEQYF
TGTGCTAGTGGTCGACAGGCCTACGAGCAGTACTTC
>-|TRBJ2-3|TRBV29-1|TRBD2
CSVEGGLAGGPADTQYF
TGCAGCGTTGAAGGGGGTCTAGCGGGAGGGCCAGCAGATACGCAGTATTTT
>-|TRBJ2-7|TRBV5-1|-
CASSTAGGQAYEQYF
TGCGCCAGCAGCACTGCCGGGGGACAAGCCTACGAGCAGTACTTC
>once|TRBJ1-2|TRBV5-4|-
CASVAGASNYGYTF
TGTGCCAGCGTCGCAGGGGCATCTAACTATGGCTACACCTTC
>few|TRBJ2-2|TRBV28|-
CASSVLDRGHTGELFF
TGTGCCAGCAGTGTACTCGATCGGGGACACACCGGGGAGCTGTTTTTT
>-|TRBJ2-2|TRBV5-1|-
CASSQRAALNTGELFF
TGCGCCAGCAGCCAGCGAGCTGCCCTGAACACCGGGGAGCTGTTTTTT
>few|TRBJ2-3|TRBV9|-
CASQTQGSSTDTQYF
TGTGCCAGCCAAACCCAGGGGTCTAGCACAGATACGCAGTATTTT
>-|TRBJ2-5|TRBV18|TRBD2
CASSLGLAGVETQYF
TGTGCCAGCTCATTGGGACTAGCGGGAGTAGAGACCCAGTACTTC
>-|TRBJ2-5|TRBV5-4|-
CASSLALGGGGETQYF
TGTGCCAGCAGCCTCGCTCTAGGGGGTGGTGGAGAGACCCAGTACTTC
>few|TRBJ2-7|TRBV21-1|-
CASSVGQDYEQYF
TGTGCCAGCAGCGTGGGACAGGACTACGAGCAGTACTTC
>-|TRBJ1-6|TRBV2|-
CASSDISTGSSPLHF
TGTGCCAGCAGTGACATATCGACGGGGAGTTCACCCCTCCACTTT
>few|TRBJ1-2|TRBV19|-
CASRDSKGSSNYGYTF
TGTGCCAGTAGAGACTCGAAGGGCAGCTCTAACTATGGCTACACCTTC
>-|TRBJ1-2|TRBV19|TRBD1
CASGRTGKISGYTF
TGTGCCAGTGGTAGGACAGGGAAGATCTCGGGCTACACCTTC
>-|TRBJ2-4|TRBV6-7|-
CASSGYSPKNIQYF
TGTGCCAGCAGTGGTTACAGCCCCAAAAACATTCAGTACTTC
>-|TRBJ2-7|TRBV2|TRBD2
CASTIEATSGPYEQYF
TGTGCCAGCACAATAGAAGCGACTAGCGGACCCTACGAGCAGTACTTC
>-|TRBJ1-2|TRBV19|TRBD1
CASSVAATGNGYTF
TGTGCCAGTAGTGTTGCGGCGACAGGGAATGGCTACACCTTC
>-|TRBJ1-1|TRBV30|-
CAWAAGVNTEAFF
TGTGCCTGGGCTGCGGGAGTGAACACTGAAGCTTTCTTT
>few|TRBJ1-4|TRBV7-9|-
CASSLDREVGKLFF
TGTGCCAGCAGCTTAGACAGGGAAGTAGGAAAACTGTTTTTT
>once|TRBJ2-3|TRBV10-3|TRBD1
CAISDQGAYTDTQYF
TGTGCCATCAGTGACCAGGGGGCTTATACAGATACGCAGTATTTT
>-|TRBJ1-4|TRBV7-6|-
CASSPGRTANEKLFF
TGTGCCAGCAGCCCAGGGAGAACTGCTAATGAAAAACTGTTTTTT
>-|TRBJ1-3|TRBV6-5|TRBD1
CASSPGTGVGTIYF
TGTGCCAGCAGCCCCGGGACAGGAGTAGGCACCATATATTTT
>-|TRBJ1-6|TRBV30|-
CAWSPTMVKTLHF
TGTGCCTGGAGTCCAACGATGGTGAAGACCCTCCACTTT
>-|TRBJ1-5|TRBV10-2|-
CASLAGGNQPQHF
TGCGCCAGCCTGGCGGGGGGCAATCAGCCCCAGCATTTT
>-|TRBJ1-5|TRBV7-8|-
CASSLEAALYQPQHF
TGTGCCAGCAGCTTAGAGGCAGCTCTTTACCAGCCCCAGCATTTT
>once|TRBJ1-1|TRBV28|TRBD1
CASRTGASGMNTEAFF
TGTGCCAGCAGGACAGGGGCCTCTGGCATGAACACTGAAGCTTTCTTT
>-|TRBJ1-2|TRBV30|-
CACPRGGYGYTF
TGTGCCTGCCCGCGGGGCGGCTATGGCTACACCTTC
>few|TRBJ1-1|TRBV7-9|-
CASGGRDTEAFF
TGTGCCAGCGGGGGGCGGGACACTGAAGCTTTCTTT
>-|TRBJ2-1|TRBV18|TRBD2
CASYDRAGGSNEQFF
TGTGCCAGCTACGACAGGGCGGGAGGGAGCAATGAGCAGTTCTTC
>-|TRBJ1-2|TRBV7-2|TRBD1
CASSLAGGEYGYTF
TGTGCCAGCAGCTTGGCAGGGGGCGAGTATGGCTACACCTTC
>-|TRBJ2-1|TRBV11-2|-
CASSFGYNEQFF
TGTGCCAGCAGCTTCGGATACAATGAGCAGTTCTTC
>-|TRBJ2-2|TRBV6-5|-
CASRGGTSNTGELFF
TGTGCCAGCAGGGGTGGGACTTCGAACACCGGGGAGCTGTTTTTT